The 13 T cell receptor beta chains below were found in one sample sequenced in a study of shared clonotypes between healthy human individuals. Assay used: immunoSEQ multiplex PCR; TCRdb lists only in-frame clones, some missing. Among about 1.5 million clones listed, 95% to 99% were seen once. Sequencing used naive CD4+ T cells sorted from blood. Subset: CD45RA+ positively selected. Receptors originate from a man aged 25 to 40 in good health.

The rearrangement uses TRBV5-5 and TRBJ2-7; the D is unclear. Per the germline V gene, CDR1 is SGHKS and CDR2 is YYEKEE (reference sequence). This CDR3 contains 13 residues. Trimming took 4 bases from V and 2 from J, leaving 10 bases between them. The CDR3 DNA sequence: TGTGCCAGCAGCCAGACTGTCACCTACGAGCAGTACTTC. As protein: CASSQTVTYEQYF.

The chain uses TRBV11-2 and TRBJ1-2; D might be TRBD1 (6 bases). Germline CDR1 and CDR2: SGHAT and FQNNGV. V shed 5 bases and J shed 5 bases, with 24 bases lying between them. This CDR3 is built from 17 residues. The CDR3: CASSPREGGGLGYGYTF. The DNA for the CDR3 is TGTGCCAGCAGCCCCCGGGAAGGGGGTGGGCTGGGGTATGGCTACACCTTC.

The V and J genes are TRBV2 and TRBJ2-3; D remains ambiguous. The CDR3 consists of 12 residues. The germline V gene encodes CDR1 SNHLY and CDR2 FYNNEI. Trimming cost V 8 bases and J 9 bases, with 15 bases left between them. CDR3 sequence (DNA): TGTGCCAGCTGTTACTACGATGGGACGCAGTATTTT. This encodes CASCYYDGTQYF.

The chain combines TRBV11-2 with TRBJ2-7; D is undetermined. The CDR3 sequence is 16 residues long. Per the germline V gene, CDR1 is SGHAT and CDR2 is FQNNGV. The V and J ends lost 7 bases and 2 bases respectively, with 21 bases between them. CDR3 amino acids: CASTLMRSTNTYEQYF. The CDR3 DNA sequence: TGTGCCAGCACCCTCATGAGGTCAACGAACACCTACGAGCAGTACTTC.

CDR3 sequence: CASRVWTGNEQYF. The CDR3 nucleotides are TGTGCCAGCAGGGTCTGGACAGGGAACGAGCAGTACTTC. The V call is TRBV6-1, the J call TRBJ2-7; TRBD1 agrees at 8 bases. Germline V gives CDR1 MNHNS, CDR2 SASEGT. J was trimmed by 5 bases and V by 6 bases; bases with no gene match: 6. The CDR3 extends over 13 amino acids.

This chain connects TRBV27 to TRBJ1-1; D might be TRBD1 (6 bases). This CDR3 has 15 amino acids. The V gene lost 5 bases and the J gene lost 5 bases, with 18 bases spanning the gap. Germline values: CDR1 MNHEY, CDR2 SMNVEV (reference sequence). CDR3 loop: CASSTMGGRGTEAFF. CDR3 bases: TGTGCCAGCAGTACCATGGGGGGGCGAGGAACTGAAGCTTTCTTT.

The chain has TRBV4-3 and TRBJ2-4; TRBD2 aligns across 9 bases. The CDR3 sequence is 19 residues long. Germline V gives CDR1 LGHNA, CDR2 YSLEER. The V segment lost 2 bases and the J segment 1 base; nucleotides outside the gene matches: 12. The CDR3 is CASSQRREGLGGAKNIQYF. In DNA form, the CDR3 reads TGCGCCAGCAGCCAAAGGCGGGAGGGCCTCGGCGGGGCCAAAAACATTCAGTACTTC.

The chain has TRBV6-5 and TRBJ2-7, with D unclear. The V and J ends lost 2 bases and 0 bases respectively, with 14 bases between them. The CDR3 runs 16 residues. Germline lookup yields CDR1 MNHEY and CDR2 SVGAGI. For the CDR3, the DNA is TGTGCCAGCAGTTACAGTATCGCGGCAGCCTCCTACGAGCAGTACTTC. Its translation is CASSYSIAAASYEQYF.

This chain links TRBV19 with TRBJ1-1; TRBD1 matches at 7 bases. The ends lost 7 bases at V and 1 base at J; junction bases unmatched: 6. This CDR3 has 14 residues. Germline CDR1 and CDR2: LNHDA and SQIVND (reference sequence). The chain's CDR3 is CASISGGTNTEAFF. As DNA, the CDR3 is TGTGCCAGTATATCAGGGGGTACGAACACTGAAGCTTTCTTT.

The rearrangement links TRBV28 to TRBJ2-3, with D uncertain. The germline V and J ends were trimmed by 3 bases and 7 bases, with 8 bases remaining between them. Germline V gene sequence: CDR1 MDHEN, CDR2 SYDVKM. This CDR3 comprises 12 residues. The CDR3 DNA is TGTGCCAGCAGTTTCCGCTCGAATACGCAGTATTTT. Translated, it gives CASSFRSNTQYF.

The rearrangement joins TRBV5-4 to TRBJ1-1; D is perhaps TRBD1 (5 bases). CDR1 SGHNT and CDR2 YYREEE come from the germline V gene (reference sequence). The CDR3 contains 16 residues. Deletions cut 4 bases from V and 1 base from J, with 17 bases between. As DNA, the CDR3 is TGTGCCAGCAGCCCCCCCCCAGGGAACAAGAACACTGAAGCTTTCTTT. This gives the protein CASSPPPGNKNTEAFF.

The chain carries TRBV6-1 and TRBJ2-1, with unresolved D. CDR1 MNHNS and CDR2 SASEGT come from the germline V gene. This CDR3 has 15 residues. V lost 3 bases, J lost 3 bases, and 12 bases lay in between. For the CDR3, the DNA is TGTGCCAGCAGTGAGGGAACAGTAGTCTACAATGAGCAGTTCTTC. This codes for CASSEGTVVYNEQFF.

The chain uses TRBV18 and TRBJ2-4; unclear D gene. CDR1 and CDR2 from the germline V gene are KGHSH and LQKENI. Trimming cost V 3 bases and J 0 bases, with 6 bases left between them. The CDR3 runs 14 residues. CDR3 loop: CASSPTLAKNIQYF. CDR3 sequence (DNA): TGTGCCAGCTCACCTACCCTAGCCAAAAACATTCAGTACTTC.